Below, one T cell receptor (beta chain) is given with its context. Its target is unknown. The data are from a study of T cell repertoires in cytomegalovirus infection. About the research overall: Public TCR beta signatures provided an indication of both CMV infection and a matching HLA type. General observations from the study: In two of eight donors, the top clonotype was HLA-C-restricted CMV-specific. Summed frequency of public TCR beta families distinguished CMV carriers with the relevant HLA.

Trimming took off 3 bases at V and 3 bases at J, with 12 bases between the two ends. This CDR3 contains 13 residues. CDR1 is DFQATT, CDR2 SNEGSKA, per germline (reference sequence). Each CDR3 protein gets one entry after TCRdb re-called the reads with MiXCR. The table lists 510,000 or so distinct CDR3 sequences, about 30% of them singletons. The clonotype originates from a human donor in good health (CMV status not recorded). Some clones in this sample may be carry-over from other donors' samples. The sample taken for sequencing was PBMCs. V and J are TRBV20-1 and TRBJ2-7; D remains ambiguous. CDR3 DNA sequence: TGCAGTGCTAGTGGCAGGACGGTCTACGAGCAGTACTTC. Protein sequence: CSASGRTVYEQYF.